The 30 T cell receptor beta chains below come from one sample, sequenced in a study of CD8 T cells in Susac syndrome. An input of roughly 0.5 to 1 ug of RNA was subjected to reverse transcription using random hexamers. TCRdb re-called the immunoSEQ multiplex PCR reads through MiXCR, storing one row per CDR3 protein. The sample has roughly 150,000 distinct CDR3 sequences, around 93% seen once. Input material: CD4+ T cells from PBMCs. These receptors all stem from a human donor in good health.

This clonotype was observed once. The chain couples TRBV15 to TRBJ2-1; TRBD2 aligns across 9 bases. The CDR3 extends over 14 amino acids. Trimming at V came to 3 bases and at J to 3 bases, leaving 0 bases not matched to a gene. Germline lookup yields CDR1 LNHNV and CDR2 YYDKDF (reference sequence). Here the CDR3 reads CATSSSGGYNEQFF. Here the CDR3 DNA reads TGTGCCACCAGCAGTAGCGGGGGCTACAATGAGCAGTTCTTC.

This rearrangement joins TRBV11-2 to TRBJ2-2; D not resolved. This CDR3 has 17 amino acids. Trimming removed 0 bases from V and 2 bases from J, with 13 bases in between. Germline CDR1 SGHAT, CDR2 FQNNGV. The CDR3 DNA reads as TGTGCCAGCAGCTTAGATCTTTGGCAAGAAAACACCGGGGAGCTGTTTTTT. This translates into CASSLDLWQENTGELFF. Using reference TRBV11-2 and TRBJ2-2 for the parts outside the CDR3, the full variable domain is EAGVAQSPRYKIIEKRQSVAFWCNPISGHATLYWYQQILGQGPKLLIQFQNNGVVDDSQLPKDRFSAERLKGVDSTLKIQPAKLEDSAVYLCASSLDLWQENTGELFFGEGSRLTVL.

The chain links TRBV5-1 to TRBJ1-1; D uncertain. With 4 bases removed from V and 7 bases from J, the gap between germline ends came to 17 bases. The CDR3 sequence is 14 residues long. Germline V CDR1 and CDR2: SGHRS, YFSETQ. CDR3: CASSPARGGIEAFF. The CDR3 nucleotides are TGCGCCAGCAGCCCCGCCCGAGGAGGGATTGAAGCTTTCTTT.

The gene calls are TRBV20-1 and TRBJ1-1; 9 nucleotides match TRBD1. Per the germline V gene, CDR1 is DFQATT and CDR2 is SNEGSKA (reference sequence). The CDR3 is 15 residues long. The V segment lost 6 bases and the J segment 5 bases; nucleotides outside the gene matches: 13. The CDR3 DNA reads as TGCAGTGCCGCCCCCGGGACAGGGTTAAGAACTGAAGCTTTCTTT. Translating it yields CSAAPGTGLRTEAFF.

The gene calls are TRBV20-1 and TRBJ2-1; TRBD2 matches at 8 bases. The length of the CDR3 is 16 residues. V gave up 1 base and J gave up 1 base; unmatched junction bases: 6. CDR1 is DFQATT and CDR2 is SNEGSKA in the germline V gene (reference sequence). The DNA of the CDR3 is TGCAGTGCTAGAGGTAGTAGCGGGGAATCCTACAATGAGCAGTTCTTC. It specifies CSARGSSGESYNEQFF.

The chain couples TRBV12-3 or TRBV12-4 to TRBJ2-1; 9 bases agree with TRBD2. The trim removed 2 bases at V and 4 bases at J, leaving 3 bases unmatched. The CDR3 sequence is 15 residues long. Here the CDR3 reads CASSLSSGGYNEQFF. Written as DNA, the CDR3 is TGTGCCAGCAGTTTAAGTAGCGGGGGATACAATGAGCAGTTCTTC.

The CDR3, as DNA: TGTGCCAGCCGCGAGAGGACAGGAGAGACCCAGTACTTC. It encodes CASRERTGETQYF. The rearrangement links TRBV5-4 to TRBJ2-5, with 7 nucleotides matching TRBD1. CDR3 length: 13 residues. Germline V gives CDR1 SGHNT, CDR2 YYREEE (reference sequence). J gave up 4 bases and V 7 bases, and 7 bases lay outside the gene matches. The entire variable domain, with the rest obtained from reference TRBV5-4 and TRBJ2-5, is as follows: ETGVTQSPTHLIKTRGQQVTLRCSSQSGHNTVSWYQQALGQGPQFIFQYYREEENGRGNFPPRFSGLQFPNYSSELNVNALELDDSALYLCASRERTGETQYFGPGTRLLVL.

V usage is TRBV9 and J usage is TRBJ2-5; D is unclear. This CDR3 comprises 12 residues. Per the germline V gene, CDR1 is SGDLS and CDR2 is YYNGEE. V was cut by 4 bases and J by 2 bases, with 6 bases left in between. CDR3 coding DNA: TGTGCCAGCAGCCGCGCACAAGAGACCCAGTACTTC. It specifies CASSRAQETQYF.

The chain combines TRBV29-1 with TRBJ1-1, with 7 positions matching TRBD1. The CDR3 sequence is 13 residues long. Losses at the gene ends were 6 bases for V and 1 base for J; bases not matched to a gene: 5. Per the germline V gene, CDR1 is SQVTM and CDR2 is ANQGSEA. As DNA, the CDR3 is TGCAGCGTCCTGGGACAGCAGAACACTGAAGCTTTCTTT. Its protein is CSVLGQQNTEAFF.

The chain employs TRBV13 and TRBJ2-5, with D unresolved. V dropped 4 bases and J dropped 5 bases, with 14 bases sitting between them. The CDR3 has 14 amino acids. The germline gives CDR1 PRHDT, CDR2 FYEKMQ (reference sequence). CDR3 region: CASSSRSSGETQYF. The CDR3 DNA reads as TGTGCCAGCAGCTCAAGGTCCTCCGGGGAGACCCAGTACTTC. Full variable domain (missing parts from reference TRBV13 and TRBJ2-5): AAGVIQSPRHLIKEKRETATLKCYPIPRHDTVYWYQQGPGQDPQFLISFYEKMQSDKGSIPDRFSAQQFSDYHSELNMSSLELGDSALYFCASSSRSSGETQYFGPGTRLLVL.

This chain connects TRBV20-1 to TRBJ1-1; a weak D match, TRBD1 (6 bases). The CDR3 sequence is 18 residues long. Trimming stripped 4 bases from V and 7 bases from J, with 31 bases between. Germline V gives CDR1 DFQATT, CDR2 SNEGSKA (reference sequence). This chain's CDR3 is CSAKFSRGPNWQGSEAFF. CDR3 nucleotides: TGCAGTGCTAAATTTTCCCGCGGCCCCAATTGGCAGGGGAGTGAAGCTTTCTTT.

The V gene is TRBV20-1, the J gene TRBJ2-2; 9 bases map to TRBD1. The ends lost 6 bases at V and 6 bases at J; junction bases unmatched: 8. There are 14 residues in the CDR3. Germline V CDR1 and CDR2: DFQATT, SNEGSKA (reference sequence). The CDR3 region is CSAPGTGLSGELFF. For the CDR3, the DNA is TGCAGTGCGCCCGGGACAGGGTTGTCCGGGGAGCTGTTTTTT.

This rearrangement joins TRBV27 to TRBJ1-2, with 8 bases fitting TRBD1. The CDR3 sequence is 13 residues long. Germline CDR1 and CDR2: MNHEY and SMNVEV (reference sequence). V lost 5 bases, J lost 8 bases, and 7 bases stayed unmatched. CDR3 coding DNA: TGTGCCAGCAGTCCGTGGACAGGGTACGGCTACACCTTC. Protein: CASSPWTGYGYTF.

In DNA form, the CDR3 reads TGTGCCACCAGCAGAGACAAGCCGACTGGGGGCATTCAGTACTTC. Its protein product is CATSRDKPTGGIQYF. The chain recombines TRBV15 with TRBJ2-4; tentatively, D is TRBD1 or TRBD2 (5 bases each). The CDR3 totals 15 residues. Trimming took 0 bases from V and 9 from J, leaving 15 bases between them. Germline V gene lookup returns CDR1 LNHNV and CDR2 YYDKDF (reference sequence).

The table lists this clonotype with a count of one. This rearrangement joins TRBV30 to TRBJ2-7, with D possibly being TRBD2 (5 bases). V lost 0 bases to trimming and J lost 3 bases, with 9 bases between them. Looked up from germline, CDR1 is GTSNPN and CDR2 is SVGIG (reference sequence). The CDR3 has 13 residues. The CDR3: CAWSVGLYYEQYF. CDR3 in DNA: TGTGCCTGGAGTGTAGGACTTTACTACGAGCAGTACTTC.

This sequence joins TRBV4-1 and TRBJ1-2, with a possible D match to TRBD1 (5 bases). Germline V gene sequence: CDR1 MGHRA, CDR2 YSYEKL. With 0 bases removed from V and 6 bases from J, the gap between germline ends came to 5 bases. The CDR3 is 12 amino acids. The CDR3 is CASSQEGHGYTF. For the CDR3, the DNA is TGCGCCAGCAGCCAAGAGGGGCATGGCTACACCTTC.

The chain couples TRBV5-6 to TRBJ2-5; 9 nucleotides agree with TRBD1. V trimming: 4 bases; J trimming: 2 bases; junction bases outside the gene matches: 9. The CDR3 spans 16 residues. Germline CDR1 is SGHDT and CDR2 is YYEEEE. CDR3 protein: CASSVPGQGGQETQYF. The CDR3, as DNA: TGTGCCAGCAGCGTTCCGGGACAGGGTGGTCAAGAGACCCAGTACTTC.

The genes are TRBV20-1 and TRBJ2-3; D is possibly TRBD2 (5 bases). The length of the CDR3 is 15 residues. Germline values: CDR1 DFQATT, CDR2 SNEGSKA (reference sequence). The ends were cut back, 6 bases at V and 2 bases at J, with 18 bases in the middle. CDR3 in DNA: TGCAGTGCCACCTACGGGGTCTATTCCACAGATACGCAGTATTTT. Residues: CSATYGVYSTDTQYF.

The CDR3 nucleotides read TGTGCCAGCTCACCAATGGAGGCGAGGGTGAACACTGAAGCTTTCTTT. Its translation is CASSPMEARVNTEAFF. The chain links TRBV18 to TRBJ1-1; unclear D gene. Germline V gives CDR1 KGHSH, CDR2 LQKENI. The CDR3 spans 16 residues. The V end lost 2 bases, the J end lost 0 bases, and 13 bases lay between the germline ends.

CDR3 DNA sequence: TGCAGTGTTCCTACGGACACTGAAGCTTTCTTT. It translates to CSVPTDTEAFF. The chain uses TRBV20-1 and TRBJ1-1; D ambiguous. The CDR3 length is 11 residues. V was shortened by 7 bases and J by 3 bases, with 9 bases between the two germline ends. The germline V gene has CDR1 DFQATT and CDR2 SNEGSKA (reference sequence).

This chain links TRBV20-1 with TRBJ1-2, with unresolved D. V was clipped by 8 bases and J by 6 bases, with 16 bases between them. Germline V gene lookup returns CDR1 DFQATT and CDR2 SNEGSKA (reference sequence). The CDR3 extends over 12 amino acids. CDR3 amino acids: CSPRNGMDGYTF. The CDR3 region has the DNA TGCAGTCCAAGAAACGGTATGGATGGCTACACCTTC.

The genes are TRBV10-2 and TRBJ1-1; TRBD1 might be the D (5 bases). This CDR3 is built from 14 residues. V was trimmed by 6 bases and J by 2 bases, leaving 13 bases between them. CDR1 is WSHSY and CDR2 is SAAADI in the germline V gene. The CDR3 DNA is TGCGCCAGCAGAAGGGACTTGCCCAACACTGAAGCTTTCTTT. It yields the protein CASRRDLPNTEAFF.

The V gene is TRBV7-9, the J gene TRBJ1-6, with 9 bases lining up with TRBD1. Germline CDR1 is SEHNR and CDR2 is FQNEAQ (reference sequence). This CDR3 contains 16 residues. V shed 8 bases and J 8 bases; nucleotides not matched to a gene: 13. The CDR3: CASQGGTGFLDSPLHF. The DNA for the CDR3 is TGTGCCAGCCAAGGGGGGACAGGGTTCTTAGATTCACCCCTCCACTTT.

This chain joins TRBV18 and TRBJ1-2, with 7 bases that match TRBD1. V shed 3 bases, J shed 0 bases, and the junction held 1 base outside the gene matches. This CDR3 contains 14 residues. CDR1 is KGHSH, CDR2 LQKENI, per germline. CDR3 nucleotide sequence: TGTGCCAGCTCACCCGGGACAGCTAACTATGGCTACACCTTC. It encodes CASSPGTANYGYTF.

The CDR3 DNA sequence: TGTGCCAGCAGCTTATGGTTAGGCCGACAAGAGACCCAGTACTTC. This codes for CASSLWLGRQETQYF. V is TRBV7-9 and J is TRBJ2-5; no clear D. V was clipped by 2 bases and J by 2 bases, with 12 bases between them. Per the germline V gene, CDR1 is SEHNR and CDR2 is FQNEAQ (reference sequence). The CDR3 consists of 15 residues.

This chain joins TRBV27 and TRBJ2-5, with D possibly being TRBD2 (5 bases). V lost 7 bases and J 11 bases, leaving 20 bases between the germline ends. The CDR3 is 13 amino acids. Germline CDR1 and CDR2: MNHEY and SMNVEV (reference sequence). CDR3 in DNA: TGTGCCAGCACCTCGAGGGTCTCGGCCCGTCAGTACTTC. Its translation is CASTSRVSARQYF.

The genes are TRBV19 and TRBJ2-3; 9 positions match TRBD1. CDR3 length equals 12 residues. V shed 10 bases and J 7 bases; nucleotides not matched to a gene: 6. Germline values: CDR1 LNHDA, CDR2 SQIVND (reference sequence). As DNA, the CDR3 is TGTGCCATCGGGACAGGGATGAATACGCAGTATTTT. Translation: CAIGTGMNTQYF. The full variable domain, completed using reference TRBV19 and TRBJ2-3, is DGGITQSPKYLFRKEGQNVTLSCEQNLNHDAMYWYRQDPGQGLRLIYYSQIVNDFQKGDIAEGYSVSREKKESFPLTVTSAQKNPTAFYLCAIGTGMNTQYFGPGTRLTVL.

CDR3 sequence reads: CASARNRGTPGELFF. The CDR3 bases are TGTGCCAGTGCCCGAAACAGGGGAACTCCCGGGGAGCTGTTTTTT. The rearrangement uses TRBV19 and TRBJ2-2, with 7 bases fitting TRBD1. Germline CDR1 and CDR2: LNHDA and SQIVND (reference sequence). CDR3 length: 15 amino acids. The V and J ends lost 8 bases and 6 bases, in that order; junction bases with no gene match: 12.

The V gene is TRBV29-1, the J gene TRBJ2-3, with D perhaps TRBD1 (6 bases). The CDR3 runs 13 residues. The germline V gene has CDR1 SQVTM and CDR2 ANQGSEA. CDR3 sequence reads: CSITGSSTDTQYF. CDR3 DNA sequence: TGCAGTATAACAGGGAGTAGCACAGATACGCAGTATTTT.

The chain uses TRBV30 and TRBJ1-1; the D is unclear. The germline V and J ends were trimmed by 4 bases and 3 bases, with 9 bases remaining between them. The CDR3 runs 12 residues. From germline, CDR1 is GTSNPN and CDR2 SVGIG (reference sequence). As DNA, the CDR3 is TGTGCCTGGAAACCGGTTCACACTGAAGCTTTCTTT. Its translation is CAWKPVHTEAFF.